These 16 T cell receptor beta chains share one sample of origin, sequenced in a study of T cell responses to AZD1222 COVID-19 vaccine. Some clones are missing from TCRdb's copy, which holds only in-frame ones; the method was immunoSEQ multiplex PCR. The sample lists around 100,000 clones; 90% were seen once. The sample in question was peripheral blood, obtained on day 0 of AZD1222 vaccination. The origin of the receptors is an adult in good health.

The sample holds one count of this clone. The J gene is TRBJ1-3, the V gene TRBV19, with D perhaps matching TRBD1 (5 bases). Looked up from germline, CDR1 is LNHDA and CDR2 is SQIVND (reference sequence). V lost 5 bases, J lost 6 bases, and 17 bases lay in between. This CDR3 region has 15 residues. As DNA, the CDR3 is TGTGCCAGTAGTTCGGACACCTCCCTGTCAAACACCATATATTTT. Translation: CASSSDTSLSNTIYF. Using reference TRBV19 and TRBJ1-3 for the parts outside the CDR3, the full variable domain is DGGITQSPKYLFRKEGQNVTLSCEQNLNHDAMYWYRQDPGQGLRLIYYSQIVNDFQKGDIAEGYSVSREKKESFPLTVTSAQKNPTAFYLCASSSDTSLSNTIYFGEGSWLTVV.

V usage is TRBV11-1 and J usage is TRBJ2-4; 7 bases fit TRBD2. The V gene end was trimmed by 2 bases and the J gene end by 9 bases; junction bases not matched to a gene: 10. The CDR3 runs to 15 residues. Germline loops: CDR1 SGHAT, CDR2 FQDESV (reference sequence). The CDR3 sequence is CASSLSVGGTGIQYF. In nucleotides, the CDR3 is TGTGCCAGCAGCTTAAGTGTGGGGGGGACCGGCATTCAGTACTTC.

The V call is TRBV15, the J call TRBJ1-1, with D uncertain. The CDR3 contains 14 residues. V lost 0 bases and J 7 bases, leaving 12 bases between the germline ends. Per the germline V gene, CDR1 is LNHNV and CDR2 is YYDKDF (reference sequence). The CDR3 DNA sequence: TGTGCCACCAGCAGAGAGGTCCGAGAGGGTGAAGCTTTCTTT. Its translation: CATSREVREGEAFF. The full variable domain, rest sourced from reference TRBV15 and TRBJ1-1, is DAMVIQNPRYQVTQFGKPVTLSCSQTLNHNVMYWYQQKSSQAPKLLFHYYDKDFNNEADTPDNFQSRRPNTSFCFLDIRSPGLGDTAMYLCATSREVREGEAFFGQGTRLTVV.

This clone has a handful of counts. This CDR3 is CASSQPMSTSYSEQFF. DNA for the CDR3: TGTGCCAGCAGCCAACCCATGTCAACCTCGTATAGTGAGCAGTTCTTC. The rearrangement joins TRBV3-1 (or the pseudogene TRBV3-2) to TRBJ2-1; D unclear. The CDR3 is 16 amino acids. The germline CDR1 and CDR2 sequences are LGHDT and YNNKEL (reference sequence). The V and J ends lost 2 bases and 9 bases respectively, with 20 bases between them.

Only one count was recorded for this clone. The chain links TRBV19 to TRBJ1-2, with D possibly TRBD1 on 6 matching bases. This CDR3 is built from 15 residues. The germline V gene encodes CDR1 LNHDA and CDR2 SQIVND (reference sequence). The germline V and J ends were trimmed by 4 bases and 4 bases, with 16 bases remaining between them. In DNA form, the CDR3 reads TGTGCCAGTAGTACTACTCGGACAGCCCGCTATGGCTACACCTTC. Its protein is CASSTTRTARYGYTF.

CDR3 residues: CASSQRTGGPDTF. The CDR3 nucleotides are TGTGCCAGCAGTCAAAGGACGGGGGGGCCTGACACCTTC. The chain has TRBV7-2 and TRBJ1-2; TRBD1 is a possible D gene (6 bases). V dropped 6 bases and J dropped 12 bases, with 20 bases sitting between them. The length of the CDR3 is 13 residues. Germline lookup yields CDR1 SGHTA and CDR2 FQGNSA.

The rearrangement uses TRBV11-3 and TRBJ2-3; 7 bases match TRBD2. Trimming cost V 5 bases and J 5 bases; bases outside gene matches: 7. Germline CDR1 reads SGHNT; CDR2 reads YENEEA. The length of the CDR3 is 14 residues. The CDR3 spells CASSLRRGEDTQYF. Here the CDR3 DNA reads TGTGCCAGCAGCCTAAGACGGGGGGAAGATACGCAGTATTTT. Full variable domain (outside the CDR3, taken from reference TRBV11-3 and TRBJ2-3): EAGVVQSPRYKIIEKKQPVAFWCNPISGHNTLYWYLQNLGQGPELLIRYENEEAVDDSQLPKDRFSAERLKGVDSTLKIQPAELGDSAVYLCASSLRRGEDTQYFGPGTRLTVL.

The chain uses TRBV27 and TRBJ2-7, with unresolved D. CDR1 is MNHEY, CDR2 SMNVEV, per germline (reference sequence). The CDR3 has 13 amino acids. Between the trimmed V and J ends, which lost 6 bases and 5 bases, there was a span of 14 bases. The CDR3: CASSIHVNNEQYF. DNA of the CDR3: TGTGCCAGCAGCATCCACGTGAATAACGAGCAGTACTTC.

The CDR3: CASSPPWLENQPQHF. Here the CDR3 DNA reads TGTGCCAGCTCACCACCATGGCTTGAAAATCAGCCCCAGCATTTT. The rearrangement uses TRBV18 and TRBJ1-5; no clear D. Germline-derived CDR1 and CDR2 are KGHSH and LQKENI. V lost 0 bases to trimming and J lost 4 bases, with 10 bases between them. This CDR3 region has 15 residues.

This chain uses TRBV7-2 with TRBJ1-1; maybe TRBD1 (6 bases). CDR3 size: 13 residues. Deletions cut 2 bases from V and 6 bases from J, with 10 bases between. The germline V gene encodes CDR1 SGHTA and CDR2 FQGNSA. The CDR3 sequence is CASSLQGMAEAFF. CDR3 bases: TGTGCCAGCAGCTTACAGGGGATGGCTGAAGCTTTCTTT.

This chain links TRBV4-1 with TRBJ1-5; weak D call: TRBD1 (5 bases). Germline assignment: CDR1 MGHRA and CDR2 YSYEKL. V was cut by 5 bases and J by 8 bases, with 19 bases left in between. The CDR3 contains 15 residues. CDR3 sequence: CASSGKGPPFEPQHF. The CDR3, as DNA: TGCGCCAGCAGCGGAAAGGGACCCCCGTTTGAGCCCCAGCATTTT.

J is TRBJ1-1 and V is TRBV7-9; 7 nucleotides agree with TRBD1. CDR3 length: 14 residues. J gave up 4 bases and V 5 bases, and 7 bases lay outside the gene matches. In germline, CDR1 is SEHNR, CDR2 FQNEAQ (reference sequence). The CDR3 sequence is CASSPRQGRTEAFF. The DNA of the CDR3 is TGTGCCAGCAGCCCTCGACAGGGCCGCACTGAAGCTTTCTTT.

The V call is TRBV7-5, the J call TRBJ2-2; the table's D call of TRBD1 was not tested on the DNA. TRBV7-5 is a pseudogene locus. The CDR3 has 14 amino acids. The DNA of the CDR3 is TGTGTCAGAAGCTTTTTAGGGGACACCGGGGAGCTGTTTTTT. It specifies CVRSFLGDTGELFF.

The chain uses TRBV21-1 and TRBJ2-2. TRBV21-1 is listed as a pseudogene. This CDR3 region has 15 residues. CDR3 DNA: TGTGCCAGCAGCAAAGTTGGGGGGAACACCGGGGAGCTGTTTTTT. This encodes CASSKVGGNTGELFF.

As concerns this clone: One end of the junction does not line up with germline, which may come from a read error. The V call is TRBV7-7, the J call TRBJ2-5, with 8 bases lining up with TRBD1. CDR1 and CDR2 from the germline V gene are SSHAT and FNYEAQ (reference sequence). The length of the CDR3 is 12 residues. The CDR3 reads CASSSTGVTQYF. CDR3 DNA: TGTGCTAGCAGTTCGACAGGGGTGACCCAGTACTTC.

This clone is medium-sized within its sample. This sequence joins TRBV27 and TRBJ2-6; TRBD1 agrees at 10 bases. The CDR3 extends over 18 amino acids. The V segment lost 6 bases and the J segment 0 bases; nucleotides outside the gene matches: 8. The V gene's germline CDR1 is MNHEY and CDR2 SMNVEV (reference sequence). The CDR3: CASREGTGALSGANVLTF. The DNA for the CDR3 is TGTGCCAGCAGAGAAGGGACAGGGGCCCTCTCTGGGGCCAACGTCCTGACTTTC.